The 12 T cell receptor beta chains reported below all come from one sample, sequenced in a study of response to subunit inactivated influenza vaccine. From the RT-PCR reads, TCRdb called clonotypes with MiXCR, one entry per CDR3 protein. The table shows 550,000 to 600,000 distinct CDR3 sequences, with about an eighth occurring only once. The material sequenced was PBMCs from blood, taken on the day of vaccination. The receptors derive from a man aged 45-65 years who received an inactivated influenza vaccine.

The genes are TRBV7-6 and TRBJ2-1, with 12 bases fitting TRBD2. V lost 6 bases to trimming and J lost 7 bases; unmatched junction nucleotides: 7. The CDR3 is made up of 15 amino acids. CDR1 is SGHVS, CDR2 FNYEAQ, per germline. The CDR3 loop is CASSSSGRAANEQFF. The DNA of the CDR3 is TGTGCCAGCAGTTCTAGCGGGAGGGCCGCAAATGAGCAGTTCTTC.

This clonotype was found many times. The CDR3 loop is CASSTGTSSVNEQYF. DNA for the CDR3: TGTGCCAGCAGCACCGGGACTAGCAGTGTCAACGAGCAGTACTTC. This rearrangement joins TRBV7-7 to TRBJ2-7; 9 nucleotides line up with TRBD2. The V segment lost 5 bases and the J segment 5 bases; nucleotides outside the gene matches: 10. Germline CDR1 SSHAT, CDR2 FNYEAQ (reference sequence). CDR3 length: 15 residues. Supplemented by reference TRBV7-7 and TRBJ2-7, the full variable domain reads GAGVSQSPRYKVTKRGQDVTLRCDPISSHATLYWYQQALGQGPEFLTYFNYEAQPDKSGLPSDRFSAERPEGSISTLTIQRTEQRDSAMYRCASSTGTSSVNEQYFGPGTRLTVT.

The V gene is TRBV4-3, the J gene TRBJ1-1; 8 nucleotides match TRBD1. Germline V lookup: CDR1 LGHNA, CDR2 YSLEER. The J segment lost 1 base and the V segment lost 4 bases, leaving 5 bases of the junction unmatched. This CDR3 region has 15 residues. This CDR3 is CASSRDGTGNTEAFF. The CDR3 nucleotides are TGCGCCAGCAGCCGCGACGGGACAGGGAACACTGAAGCTTTCTTT.

V is TRBV7-9 and J is TRBJ2-7, with unresolved D. V lost 2 bases and J 4 bases, leaving 21 bases between the germline ends. This CDR3 region has 17 residues. The germline CDR1 and CDR2 sequences are SEHNR and FQNEAQ (reference sequence). The DNA for the CDR3 is TGTGCCAGCAGCTTATTGGCTGGTGGCGCAGACGGATACGAGCAGTACTTC. Translated: CASSLLAGGADGYEQYF. The complete variable domain, with remaining parts taken from reference TRBV7-9 and TRBJ2-7, reads DTGVSQNPRHKITKRGQNVTFRCDPISEHNRLYWYRQTLGQGPEFLTYFQNEAQLEKSRLLSDRFSAERPKGSFSTLEIQRTEQGDSAMYLCASSLLAGGADGYEQYFGPGTRLTVT.

The V call is TRBV12-3 or TRBV12-4, the J call TRBJ1-4; 7 bases are a match to TRBD1. The CDR3 consists of 14 residues. With V trimmed by 5 bases and J by 8 bases, 8 bases remained unmatched. The CDR3 protein is CASSHRGLGEKLFF. The CDR3 DNA follows: TGTGCCAGCAGTCACAGGGGCTTAGGGGAAAAACTGTTTTTT.

This clonotype was counted between two and nine times. The chain has TRBV27 and TRBJ2-2; 7 bases line up with TRBD2. V lost 3 bases, J lost 1 base, and 8 bases stayed unmatched. There are 17 residues in the CDR3. The V gene's germline CDR1 is MNHEY and CDR2 SMNVEV (reference sequence). CDR3 DNA sequence: TGTGCCAGCAGTTTCGGATATGGCGGGAGGAACACCGGGGAGCTGTTTTTT. Encoded protein: CASSFGYGGRNTGELFF.

This clonotype was observed a few times. The CDR3 spells CASRLGGEYEQYF. The CDR3 DNA reads as TGCGCCAGCAGATTGGGAGGGGAATACGAGCAGTACTTC. The chain recombines TRBV10-2 with TRBJ2-7; 7 positions agree with TRBD2. The CDR3 loop spans 13 amino acids. Germline V lookup: CDR1 WSHSY, CDR2 SAAADI. V lost 6 bases to trimming and J lost 4 bases; unmatched junction nucleotides: 6.

This chain uses TRBV6-1 with TRBJ1-1; TRBD1 matches 11 bases. After removal of 4 bases from V and 6 bases from J, the junction contained 10 bases not matched to a gene. The CDR3 is made up of 16 amino acids. Germline V gene lookup returns CDR1 MNHNS and CDR2 SASEGT. The CDR3 protein is CASSAMWTGGLSEAFF. DNA for the CDR3: TGTGCCAGCAGTGCCATGTGGACAGGGGGCTTGTCTGAAGCTTTCTTT.

The rearrangement joins TRBV18 to TRBJ1-1; tentatively, D is TRBD1 (6 bases). The CDR3 covers 13 residues. Looked up from germline, CDR1 is KGHSH and CDR2 is LQKENI. V was trimmed by 5 bases and J by 3 bases, leaving 10 bases between them. The CDR3, as DNA: TGTGCCAGCTCAGTCGCAGGGGACACTGAAGCTTTCTTT. The encoded protein is CASSVAGDTEAFF.

The chain combines TRBV4-1 with TRBJ2-1; 11 bases agree with TRBD1. V dropped 2 bases and J dropped 8; count of bases not matched to a gene: 5. The CDR3 extends over 15 amino acids. Germline V lookup: CDR1 MGHRA, CDR2 YSYEKL. The CDR3, as DNA: TGCGCCAGCAGCCAACCGGGACAGGGGGTCTATGAGCAGTTCTTC. Translating gives CASSQPGQGVYEQFF.

The chain uses TRBV4-1 and TRBJ1-2; tentatively, D is TRBD1 (6 bases). CDR1 is MGHRA and CDR2 is YSYEKL in the germline V gene. The CDR3 consists of 14 residues. V was pared by 1 base and J by 2 bases, with 8 bases between. CDR3 bases: TGCGCCAGCAGCCAAGTACAGGGCAACTATGGCTACACCTTC. Protein product: CASSQVQGNYGYTF.

The chain has TRBV20-1 and TRBJ2-3, with 8 bases matching TRBD2. V was pared by 0 bases and J by 2 bases, with 7 bases of the junction left unmatched. The CDR3 is 16 amino acids. The germline V gene encodes CDR1 DFQATT and CDR2 SNEGSKA (reference sequence). This CDR3 is CSARDLIAGYTDTQYF. The CDR3 DNA sequence: TGCAGTGCTAGAGATCTCATAGCGGGGTACACAGATACGCAGTATTTT.